This TCR beta chain was sequenced in a study of cytomegalovirus exposure and HLA in healthy donors. The study's findings and limits: The study recorded 160 or so TCR beta chains that were cytomegalovirus-associated.

This clone was detected a few times. Its matching antigen is unknown. CDR1 is SNHLY, CDR2 FYNNEI, per germline. The CDR3 sequence is 15 residues long. V shed 6 bases and J shed 8 bases, with 22 bases lying between them. Researchers ran the PCR with 60 Vbeta and 13 Jbeta primers. Only in-frame clones appear in the TCRdb table, and some are missing; sequencing was by immunoSEQ multiplex PCR. Of nearly 200,000 clones listed, 75% to 90% are singletons. This sequence was found in a woman aged 45-60 years in good health and CMV-seropositive. Material for sequencing was PBMCs. The chain joins TRBV2 to TRBJ1-2, with a possible D match to TRBD1 (5 bases). In DNA, the CDR3 is TGTGCCAGCAGCGCCCTGGGTTTAAGGGGAGGAGGCTACACCTTC. It specifies CASSALGLRGGGYTF. Variable domain in full (rest from reference TRBV2 and TRBJ1-2): EPEVTQTPSHQVTQMGQEVILRCVPISNHLYFYWYRQILGQKVEFLVSFYNNEISEKSEIFDDQFSVERPDGSNFTLKIRSTKLEDSAMYFCASSALGLRGGGYTFGSGTRLTVV.